This T cell receptor beta chain was documented in a study of OX40 agonist ivuxolimab in advanced cancers. Study-level findings and limits: Among T cells, CD8+ cells averaged more expanded clones than CD4+ cells. Not determined was the antigen specificity of the expanded peripheral T cells. Among the nonresponders, some also had low normalized T-cell clonal expansion.

Details on this clone: Its antigen is currently unknown.

Here immunoSEQ multiplex PCR was the method, and the copy in TCRdb shows in-frame clones only, minus some. The sample holds some 74,000 clones, less than 95% seen once. This CDR3 contains 14 residues. This material consisted of CD4+ or CD8+ T cells sorted from blood, taken in a trial of the OX40 agonist ivuxolimab. This clonotype was sampled from an adult with an advanced solid tumor such as melanoma, head and neck, liver or kidney cancer. The chain links TRBV21-1 to TRBJ1-2. TRBV21-1 is a pseudogene. The CDR3 protein is CASSMREPNYGYTF. The CDR3 bases are TGTGCCAGCAGCATGCGGGAACCTAACTATGGCTACACCTTC.